One sample yielded the 18 T cell receptor beta chains listed below, sequenced in a study of PD-L1 blockade in urothelial cancer. The repertoire was sequenced with immunoSEQ multiplex PCR; TCRdb's copy has only in-frame clones and lacks some. The repertoire consists of about 22,000 clones, with around 87% occurring once and the leading ten covering about 16%. The source material was PBMCs, sampled around atezolizumab (anti-PD-L1) treatment. These receptors were taken from a woman aged 55-75 years with urothelial cancer.

The rearrangement joins TRBV11-3 to TRBJ2-2; D is unresolved. V was trimmed by 2 bases and J by 5 bases, leaving 6 bases between them. Germline V gene data show CDR1 as SGHNT and CDR2 as YENEEA. CDR3 size: 13 residues. This CDR3 is CASSLRGTGELFF. The CDR3 DNA reads TGTGCCAGCAGCTTACGAGGAACCGGGGAGCTGTTTTTT.

V usage is TRBV28 and J usage is TRBJ2-3; 12 bases are a match to TRBD2. This CDR3 contains 20 residues. Germline V gene data show CDR1 as MDHEN and CDR2 as SYDVKM. The V segment lost 8 bases and the J segment 1 base; nucleotides outside the gene matches: 19. CDR3 in DNA: TGTGCCAGCCTCCACCCCCGGCTTCTAGCGGGAGGGCGGGGCACAGATACGCAGTATTTT. This gives the protein CASLHPRLLAGGRGTDTQYF.

V usage is TRBV6-1 and J usage is TRBJ2-1; the match to TRBD1 covers 8 bases. The germline V gene encodes CDR1 MNHNS and CDR2 SASEGT. Trimming at V came to 3 bases and at J to 3 bases, leaving 7 bases not matched to a gene. The CDR3 spans 16 residues. CDR3 nucleotides: TGTGCCAGCAGTGACAGGACAGGGACATACTACAATGAGCAGTTCTTC. Translation gives CASSDRTGTYYNEQFF.

Here the CDR3 reads CASSLVSPSGEQYF. CDR3 DNA sequence: TGTGCCAGCAGCTTGGTTAGCCCCTCCGGCGAGCAGTACTTC. The rearrangement uses TRBV5-6 and TRBJ2-7; D is uncertain. Germline-derived CDR1 and CDR2 are SGHDT and YYEEEE. The ends were cut back, 0 bases at V and 6 bases at J, with 13 bases in the middle. The CDR3 has 14 residues.

The chain employs TRBV16 and TRBJ1-2, with 9 bases aligning to TRBD1. CDR1 and CDR2 (germline): KGHSY, FQNENV. With 4 bases clipped from V and 1 base from J, the junction kept 4 bases outside the gene matches. The CDR3 loop spans 15 amino acids. CDR3 sequence: CASSRQTGGNYGYTF. The CDR3 DNA is TGTGCCAGCAGCCGACAGACAGGGGGTAACTATGGCTACACCTTC.

This rearrangement joins TRBV5-8 to TRBJ2-3; 10 bases are a match to TRBD2. The length of the CDR3 is 18 residues. J lost 4 bases, V lost 0 bases, and 11 bases had no gene match. Germline V gene sequence: CDR1 SGHTS, CDR2 YDEGEE. Here the CDR3 reads CASSLELTSGILADTQYF. CDR3 sequence (DNA): TGTGCCAGCAGCTTGGAGCTTACTAGCGGGATTTTGGCAGATACGCAGTATTTT.

The gene calls are TRBV5-8 and TRBJ2-3; TRBD2 might be the D (5 bases). The CDR3 consists of 14 residues. Germline-derived CDR1 and CDR2 are SGHTS and YDEGEE. The V gene lost 4 bases and the J gene lost 4 bases, with 13 bases spanning the gap. Written as DNA, the CDR3 is TGTGCCAGCAGCGTGAAGGAGGTGGCAGATACGCAGTATTTT. This sequence encodes CASSVKEVADTQYF. Looking up the rest from reference TRBV5-8 and TRBJ2-3 gives the full variable domain: EAGVTQSPTHLIKTRGQQATLRCSPISGHTSVYWYQQALGLGLQFLLWYDEGEERNRGNFPPRFSGRQFPNYSSELNVNALELEDSALYLCASSVKEVADTQYFGPGTRLTVL.

The V and J genes are TRBV11-2 and TRBJ2-1; 12 bases align to TRBD2. CDR3 length: 16 amino acids. The V gene end was trimmed by 2 bases and the J gene end by 7 bases; junction bases not matched to a gene: 6. Germline CDR1 SGHAT, CDR2 FQNNGV. The DNA of the CDR3 is TGTGCCAGCAGCTTAACTAGCGGGAGGTTTGTGAATGAGCAGTTCTTC. This codes for CASSLTSGRFVNEQFF.

The chain joins TRBV11-2 to TRBJ1-2, with 9 bases that match TRBD1. After removal of 6 bases from V and 7 bases from J, the junction contained 9 bases not matched to a gene. The CDR3 length is 14 residues. The germline V gene has CDR1 SGHAT and CDR2 FQNNGV. CDR3 residues: CASSPRTGVSGYTF. The CDR3 nucleotides read TGTGCCAGCAGTCCACGGACAGGGGTTAGTGGCTACACCTTC.

The CDR3: CSVEHAPGEKLFF. CDR3 coding DNA: TGCAGCGTCGAACACGCCCCCGGTGAAAAACTGTTTTTT. The chain links TRBV29-1 to TRBJ1-4; D unresolved. Germline CDR1 is SQVTM and CDR2 is ANQGSEA. The CDR3 is 13 amino acids. V lost 6 bases to trimming and J lost 7 bases, with 15 bases between them.

This chain connects TRBV7-8 to TRBJ2-2, with 9 bases matching TRBD2. Germline V CDR1 and CDR2: SGHVS, FQNEAQ. The CDR3 is 16 amino acids. V gave up 4 bases and J gave up 4 bases; unmatched junction bases: 7. In DNA, the CDR3 is TGTGCCAGCAGCTCAGAACTAGCGGGTAGCACCGGGGAGCTGTTTTTT. Amino acids: CASSSELAGSTGELFF. Full variable domain (remainder filled in from reference TRBV7-8 and TRBJ2-2): GAGVSQSPRYKVAKRGQDVALRCDPISGHVSLFWYQQALGQGPEFLTYFQNEAQLDKSGLPSDRFFAERPEGSVSTLKIQRTQQEDSAVYLCASSSELAGSTGELFFGEGSRLTVL.

This clone has a handful of counts. J is TRBJ2-7 and V is TRBV2; the D gene is possibly TRBD1 (6 bases). The CDR3 consists of 12 residues. Trimming shortened V by 8 bases and J by 2 bases, and 10 bases separated the two germline ends. Germline lookup yields CDR1 SNHLY and CDR2 FYNNEI. The CDR3 reads CASYRVTYEQYF. CDR3 in DNA: TGTGCCAGCTACAGGGTTACCTACGAGCAGTACTTC.

The rearrangement links TRBV10-2 to TRBJ2-1; 16 bases are shared with TRBD2. Per germline, CDR1 WSHSY and CDR2 SAAADI. V lost 8 bases to trimming and J lost 4 bases; unmatched junction nucleotides: 11. CDR3 size: 18 residues. In nucleotides, the CDR3 is TGCGCCAGCGCGCCGGGACTAGCGGGAGGGCCGATGTACAATGAGCAGTTCTTC. It codes for CASAPGLAGGPMYNEQFF.

The V call is TRBV6-6, the J call TRBJ2-1, with 11 nucleotides matching TRBD2. The CDR3 has 13 residues. The J segment lost 9 bases and the V segment lost 5 bases, leaving 3 bases of the junction unmatched. The germline V gene has CDR1 MNHNY and CDR2 SVGAGI (reference sequence). The CDR3: CASSPGLAGEQFF. CDR3 sequence (DNA): TGTGCCAGCAGTCCCGGACTAGCGGGTGAGCAGTTCTTC.

The chain combines TRBV5-6 with TRBJ2-2, with 9 bases identical to TRBD2. The germline CDR1 and CDR2 sequences are SGHDT and YYEEEE. Trimming removed 2 bases from V and 3 bases from J; junction bases left unmatched: 5. CDR3 length: 16 residues. This CDR3 reads CASSFSGRRDTGELFF. The CDR3 bases are TGTGCCAGCAGCTTTAGCGGGAGACGGGACACCGGGGAGCTGTTTTTT.

This chain uses TRBV9 with TRBJ1-5; 7 bases fit TRBD1. V was pared by 4 bases and J by 6 bases, with 4 bases of the junction left unmatched. Germline CDR1 is SGDLS and CDR2 is YYNGEE. The CDR3 loop spans 13 amino acids. In DNA form, the CDR3 reads TGTGCCAGCAGCAAGGGGGCGAGTCAGCCCCAGCATTTT. Translation: CASSKGASQPQHF.

The chain recombines TRBV5-5 with TRBJ2-7; D is possibly TRBD1 (5 bases). V was trimmed by 3 bases and J by 2 bases, leaving 12 bases between them. Germline assignment: CDR1 SGHKS and CDR2 YYEKEE (reference sequence). The CDR3 sequence is 14 residues long. CDR3 sequence: CASSSPTVTYEQYF. The CDR3 coding sequence is TGTGCCAGCAGCTCCCCGACAGTAACCTACGAGCAGTACTTC.

The table lists this clone with a count of one. This sequence joins TRBV5-4 and TRBJ2-4; D is possibly TRBD2 (6 bases). Germline CDR1 and CDR2: SGHNT and YYREEE (reference sequence). The CDR3 length is 15 residues. The V and J ends lost 4 bases and 7 bases respectively, with 18 bases between them. The CDR3 region is CASSPGGVTKNIQYF. CDR3 bases: TGTGCCAGCAGCCCCGGGGGTGTGACAAAGAACATTCAGTACTTC.